What follows is one T cell receptor beta chain and its context. This CDR3 has 16 residues. Trimming at V came to 3 bases and at J to 0 bases, leaving 3 bases not matched to a gene. The germline gives CDR1 LGHDT, CDR2 YNNKEL (reference sequence). The data were obtained in a study of blood T cell repertoires in COVID-19. Study context: Researchers got acute and convalescent COVID-19 samples from the United States, Italy and Spain. Sources were T cells, B-cell-depleted T cells, or PBMCs; the material itself was cDNA or gDNA.

The authors' processing: Reference gene primers were amplified, and this amplification served to estimate nucleated cell counts. Measured with immunoSEQ multiplex PCR; TCRdb has only the in-frame clones, and not every one. V, J and clone size are those of that table, while D and trimming were read from the DNA. The repertoire includes some 220,000 clones, approximately 86% of them detected once, and approximately 5.7% sits in the top ten. The sample was peripheral blood. The genes are TRBV3-1 (or the pseudogene TRBV3-2) and TRBJ2-1, with TRBD2 matching 9 bases. This clonotype originated in a human donor in a cohort sampled during active COVID-19. This CDR3 reads CASSHRSGSSYNEQFF. The CDR3 nucleotides are TGTGCCAGCAGCCACCGTAGCGGGAGCTCCTACAATGAGCAGTTCTTC.